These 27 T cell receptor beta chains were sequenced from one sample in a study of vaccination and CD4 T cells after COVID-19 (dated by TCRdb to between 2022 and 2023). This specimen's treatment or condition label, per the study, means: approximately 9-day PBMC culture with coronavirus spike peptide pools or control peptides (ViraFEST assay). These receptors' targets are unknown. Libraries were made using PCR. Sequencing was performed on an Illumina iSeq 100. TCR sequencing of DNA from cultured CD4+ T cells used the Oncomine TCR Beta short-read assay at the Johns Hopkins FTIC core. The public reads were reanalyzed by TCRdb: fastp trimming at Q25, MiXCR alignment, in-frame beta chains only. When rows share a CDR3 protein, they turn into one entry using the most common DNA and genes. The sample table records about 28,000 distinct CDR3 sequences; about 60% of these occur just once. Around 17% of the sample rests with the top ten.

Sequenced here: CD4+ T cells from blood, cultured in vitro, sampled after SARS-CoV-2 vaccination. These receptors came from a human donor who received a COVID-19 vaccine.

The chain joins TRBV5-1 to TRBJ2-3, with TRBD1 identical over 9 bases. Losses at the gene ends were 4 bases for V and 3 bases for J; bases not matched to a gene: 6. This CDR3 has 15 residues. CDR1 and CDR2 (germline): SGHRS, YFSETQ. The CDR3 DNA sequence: TGCGCCAGCAGCCCCGGGACAGGGATTACAGATACGCAGTATTTT. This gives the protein CASSPGTGITDTQYF.

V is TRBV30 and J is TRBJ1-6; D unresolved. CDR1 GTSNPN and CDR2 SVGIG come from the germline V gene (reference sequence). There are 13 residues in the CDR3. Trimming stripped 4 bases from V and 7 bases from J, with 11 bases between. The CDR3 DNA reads TGTGCCTGGACGAAGAGTATCAATTCACCCCTCCACTTT. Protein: CAWTKSINSPLHF.

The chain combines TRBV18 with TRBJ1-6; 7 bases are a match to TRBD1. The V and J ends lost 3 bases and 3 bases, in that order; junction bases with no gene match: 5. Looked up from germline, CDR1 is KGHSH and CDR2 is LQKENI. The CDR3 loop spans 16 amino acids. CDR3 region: CASSPDRALYNSPLHF. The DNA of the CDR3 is TGTGCCAGCTCACCCGACAGGGCCCTCTATAATTCACCCCTCCACTTT.

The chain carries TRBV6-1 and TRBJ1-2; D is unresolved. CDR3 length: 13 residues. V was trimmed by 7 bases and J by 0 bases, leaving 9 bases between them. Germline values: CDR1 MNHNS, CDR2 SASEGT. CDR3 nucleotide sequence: TGTGCCAGCACCCGATCCTCTAACTATGGCTACACCTTC. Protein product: CASTRSSNYGYTF.

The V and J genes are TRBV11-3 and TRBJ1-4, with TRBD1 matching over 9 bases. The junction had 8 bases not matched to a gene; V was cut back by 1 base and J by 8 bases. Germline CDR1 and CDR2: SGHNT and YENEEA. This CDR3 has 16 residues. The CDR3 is CASSLGSGTGREKLFF. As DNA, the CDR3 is TGTGCCAGCAGCTTAGGCTCCGGGACAGGGAGGGAAAAACTGTTTTTT.

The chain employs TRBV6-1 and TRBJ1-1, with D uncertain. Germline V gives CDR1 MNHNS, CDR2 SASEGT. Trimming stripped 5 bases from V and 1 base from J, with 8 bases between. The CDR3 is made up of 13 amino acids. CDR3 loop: CASSPTSNTEAFF. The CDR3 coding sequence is TGTGCCAGCAGTCCCACTTCGAACACTGAAGCTTTCTTT.

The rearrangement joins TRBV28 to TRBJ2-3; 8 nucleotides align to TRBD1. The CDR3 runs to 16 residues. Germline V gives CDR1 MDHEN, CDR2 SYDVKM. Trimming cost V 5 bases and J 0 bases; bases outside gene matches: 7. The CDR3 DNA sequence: TGTGCCAGCAGTCCCTGGACAGGGTTAAGCACAGATACGCAGTATTTT. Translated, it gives CASSPWTGLSTDTQYF.

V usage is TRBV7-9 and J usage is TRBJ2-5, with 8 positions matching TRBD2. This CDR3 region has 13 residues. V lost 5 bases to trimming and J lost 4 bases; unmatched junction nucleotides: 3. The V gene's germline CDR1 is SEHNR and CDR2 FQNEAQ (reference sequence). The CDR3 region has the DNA TGTGCCAGCAGCAAAAGCGGGGGAGAGACCCAGTACTTC. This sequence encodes CASSKSGGETQYF. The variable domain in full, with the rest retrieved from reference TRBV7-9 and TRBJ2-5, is DTGVSQNPRHKITKRGQNVTFRCDPISEHNRLYWYRQTLGQGPEFLTYFQNEAQLEKSRLLSDRFSAERPKGSFSTLEIQRTEQGDSAMYLCASSKSGGETQYFGPGTRLLVL.

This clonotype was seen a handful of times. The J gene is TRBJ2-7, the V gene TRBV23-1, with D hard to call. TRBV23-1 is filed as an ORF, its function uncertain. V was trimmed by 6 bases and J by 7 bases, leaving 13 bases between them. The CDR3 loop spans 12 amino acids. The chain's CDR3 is CASSKRVFEQYF. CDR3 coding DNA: TGCGCCAGCAGCAAACGGGTGTTTGAGCAGTACTTC.

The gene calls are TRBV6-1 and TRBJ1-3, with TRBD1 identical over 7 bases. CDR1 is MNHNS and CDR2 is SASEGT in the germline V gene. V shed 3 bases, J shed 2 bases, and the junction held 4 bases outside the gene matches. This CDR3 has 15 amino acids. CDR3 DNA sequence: TGTGCCAGCAGTGACGTAGGGGGCACTGGAAACACCATATATTTT. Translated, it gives CASSDVGGTGNTIYF.

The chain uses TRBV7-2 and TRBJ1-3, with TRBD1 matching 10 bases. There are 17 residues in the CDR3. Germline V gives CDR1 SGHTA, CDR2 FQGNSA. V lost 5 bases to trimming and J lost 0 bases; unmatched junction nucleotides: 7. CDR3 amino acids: CASSTGTGARSGNTIYF. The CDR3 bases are TGTGCCAGCAGCACCGGGACAGGGGCCCGCTCTGGAAACACCATATATTTT.

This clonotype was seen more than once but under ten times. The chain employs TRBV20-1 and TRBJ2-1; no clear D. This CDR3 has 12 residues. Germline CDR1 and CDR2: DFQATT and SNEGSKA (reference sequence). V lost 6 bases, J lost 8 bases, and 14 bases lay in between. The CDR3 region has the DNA TGCAGTGCAGTAGTTTTGGGCTATGAGCAGTTCTTC. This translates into CSAVVLGYEQFF.

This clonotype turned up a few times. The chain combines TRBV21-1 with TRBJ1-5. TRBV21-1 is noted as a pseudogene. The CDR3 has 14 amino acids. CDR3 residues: CASSRGPWGQPQHF. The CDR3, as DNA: TGTGCCAGCAGCAGGGGCCCTTGGGGTCAGCCCCAGCATTTT.

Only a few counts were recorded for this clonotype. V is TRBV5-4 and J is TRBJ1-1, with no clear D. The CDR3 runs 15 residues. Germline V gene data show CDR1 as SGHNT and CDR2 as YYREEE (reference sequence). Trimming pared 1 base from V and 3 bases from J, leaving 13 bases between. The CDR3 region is CASSLIVLDHTEAFF. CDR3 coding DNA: TGTGCCAGCAGCTTGATTGTCTTAGACCACACTGAAGCTTTCTTT.

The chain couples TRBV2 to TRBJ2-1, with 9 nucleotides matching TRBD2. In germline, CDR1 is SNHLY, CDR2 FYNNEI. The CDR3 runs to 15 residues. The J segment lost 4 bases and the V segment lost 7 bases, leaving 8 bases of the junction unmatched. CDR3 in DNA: TGTGCCAGCAAACCGGGACTAGCCCCGTACAATGAGCAGTTCTTC. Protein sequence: CASKPGLAPYNEQFF.

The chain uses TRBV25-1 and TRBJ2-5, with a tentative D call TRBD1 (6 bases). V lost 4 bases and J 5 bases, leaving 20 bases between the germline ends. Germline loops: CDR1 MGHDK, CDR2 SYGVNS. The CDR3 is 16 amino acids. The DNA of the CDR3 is TGTGCCAGCAGTGGGGTGGGCAGGGGAATAAGGGAGACCCAGTACTTC. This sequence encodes CASSGVGRGIRETQYF.

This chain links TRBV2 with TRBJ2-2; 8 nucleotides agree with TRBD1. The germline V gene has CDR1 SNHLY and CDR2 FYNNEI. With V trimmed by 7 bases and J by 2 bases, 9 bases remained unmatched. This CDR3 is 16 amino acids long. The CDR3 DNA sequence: TGTGCCAGCACCAAGACGGACAGGGTAAACACCGGGGAGCTGTTTTTT. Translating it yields CASTKTDRVNTGELFF.

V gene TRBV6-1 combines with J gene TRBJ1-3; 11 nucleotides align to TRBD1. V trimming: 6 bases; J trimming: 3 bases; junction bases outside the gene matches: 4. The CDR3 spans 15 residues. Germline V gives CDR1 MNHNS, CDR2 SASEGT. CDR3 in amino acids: CASSRTGGFGNTIYF. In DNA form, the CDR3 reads TGTGCCAGCAGCCGGACAGGGGGCTTTGGAAACACCATATATTTT.

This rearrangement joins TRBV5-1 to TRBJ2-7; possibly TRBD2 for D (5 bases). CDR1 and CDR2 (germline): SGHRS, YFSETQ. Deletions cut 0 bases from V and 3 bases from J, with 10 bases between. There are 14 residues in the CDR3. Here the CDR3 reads CASSLEGSVYEQYF. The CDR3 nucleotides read TGCGCCAGCAGCTTGGAGGGTAGCGTCTACGAGCAGTACTTC.

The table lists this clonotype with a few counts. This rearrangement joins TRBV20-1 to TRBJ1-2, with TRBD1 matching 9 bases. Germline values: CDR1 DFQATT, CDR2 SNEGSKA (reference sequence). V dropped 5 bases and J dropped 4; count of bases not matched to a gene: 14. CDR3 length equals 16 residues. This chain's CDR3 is CSAPYRGLFGGYGYTF. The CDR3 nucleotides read TGCAGTGCTCCCTACAGGGGGCTCTTCGGGGGCTATGGCTACACCTTC.

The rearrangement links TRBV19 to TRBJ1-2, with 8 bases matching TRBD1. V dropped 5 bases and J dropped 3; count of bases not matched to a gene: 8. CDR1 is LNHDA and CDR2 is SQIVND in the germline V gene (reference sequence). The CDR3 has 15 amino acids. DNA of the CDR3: TGTGCCAGTAGTGAGCCAGGGGGCCTAGACTATGGCTACACCTTC. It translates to CASSEPGGLDYGYTF.

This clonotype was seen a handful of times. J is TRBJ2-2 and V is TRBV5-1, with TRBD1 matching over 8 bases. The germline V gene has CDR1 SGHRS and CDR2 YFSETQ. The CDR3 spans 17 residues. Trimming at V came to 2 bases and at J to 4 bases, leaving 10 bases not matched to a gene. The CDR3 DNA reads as TGCGCCAGCAGCTTTACTTTAAGGACAGGGCCCACCGGGGAGCTGTTTTTT. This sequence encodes CASSFTLRTGPTGELFF. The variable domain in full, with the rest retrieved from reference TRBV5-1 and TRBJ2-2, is KAGVTQTPRYLIKTRGQQVTLSCSPISGHRSVSWYQQTPGQGLQFLFEYFSETQRNKGNFPGRFSGRQFSNSRSEMNVSTLELGDSALYLCASSFTLRTGPTGELFFGEGSRLTVL.

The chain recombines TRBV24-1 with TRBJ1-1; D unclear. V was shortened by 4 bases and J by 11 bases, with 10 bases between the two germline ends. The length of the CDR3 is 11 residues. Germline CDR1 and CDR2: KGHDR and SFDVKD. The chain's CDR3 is CATSDGILAFF. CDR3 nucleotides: TGTGCCACCAGTGACGGTATTCTGGCTTTCTTT.

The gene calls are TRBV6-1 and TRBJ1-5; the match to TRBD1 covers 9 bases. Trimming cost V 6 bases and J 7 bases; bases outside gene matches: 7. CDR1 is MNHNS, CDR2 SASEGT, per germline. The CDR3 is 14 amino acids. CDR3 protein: CASSADRGEQPQHF. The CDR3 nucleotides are TGTGCCAGCAGCGCGGACAGGGGAGAACAGCCCCAGCATTTT.

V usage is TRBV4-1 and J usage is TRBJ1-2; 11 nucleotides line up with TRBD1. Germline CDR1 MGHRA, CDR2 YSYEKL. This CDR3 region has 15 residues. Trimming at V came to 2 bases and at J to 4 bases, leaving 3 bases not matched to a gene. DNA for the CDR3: TGCGCCAGCAGCCAACAGGGGACAGGGGGCTATGGCTACACCTTC. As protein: CASSQQGTGGYGYTF.

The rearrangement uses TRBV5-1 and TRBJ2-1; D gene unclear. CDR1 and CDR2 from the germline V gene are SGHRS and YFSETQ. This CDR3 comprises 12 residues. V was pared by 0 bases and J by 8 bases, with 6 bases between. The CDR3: CASSLVGDEQFF. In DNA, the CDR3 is TGCGCCAGCAGCTTGGTTGGAGATGAGCAGTTCTTC.

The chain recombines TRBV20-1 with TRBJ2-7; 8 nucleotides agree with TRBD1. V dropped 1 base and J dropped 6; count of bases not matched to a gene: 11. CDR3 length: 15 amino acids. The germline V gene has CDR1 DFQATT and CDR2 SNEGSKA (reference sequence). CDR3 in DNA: TGCAGTGCTAGAGGCCCGACAGGGGCAGGGCTCGAGCAGTACTTC. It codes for CSARGPTGAGLEQYF.